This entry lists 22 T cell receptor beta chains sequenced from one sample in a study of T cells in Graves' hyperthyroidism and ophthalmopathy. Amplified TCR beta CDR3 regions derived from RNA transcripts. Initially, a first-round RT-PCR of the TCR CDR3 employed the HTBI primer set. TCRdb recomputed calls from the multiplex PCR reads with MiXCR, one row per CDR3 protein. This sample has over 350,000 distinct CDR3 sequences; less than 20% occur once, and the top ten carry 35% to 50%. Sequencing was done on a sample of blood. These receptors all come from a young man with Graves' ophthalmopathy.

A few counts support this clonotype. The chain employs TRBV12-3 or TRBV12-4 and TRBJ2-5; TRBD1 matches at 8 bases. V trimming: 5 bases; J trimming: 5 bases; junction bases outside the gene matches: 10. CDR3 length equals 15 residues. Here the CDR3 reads CASSPGQGLRETQYF. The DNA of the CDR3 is TGTGCCAGCAGTCCCGGACAGGGCCTCCGGGAGACCCAGTACTTC.

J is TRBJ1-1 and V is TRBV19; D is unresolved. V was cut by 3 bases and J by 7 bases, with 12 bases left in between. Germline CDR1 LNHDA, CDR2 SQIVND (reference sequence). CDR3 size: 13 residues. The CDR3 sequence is CASSIRASLEAFF. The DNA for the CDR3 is TGTGCCAGTAGTATCCGGGCATCGCTTGAAGCTTTCTTT. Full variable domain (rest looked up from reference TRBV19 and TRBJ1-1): DGGITQSPKYLFRKEGQNVTLSCEQNLNHDAMYWYRQDPGQGLRLIYYSQIVNDFQKGDIAEGYSVSREKKESFPLTVTSAQKNPTAFYLCASSIRASLEAFFGQGTRLTVV.

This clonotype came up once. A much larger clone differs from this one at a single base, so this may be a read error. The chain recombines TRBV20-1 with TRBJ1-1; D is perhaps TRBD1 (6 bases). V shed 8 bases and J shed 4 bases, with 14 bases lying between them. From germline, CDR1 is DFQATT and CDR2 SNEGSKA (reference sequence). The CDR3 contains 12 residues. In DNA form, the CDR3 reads TGCAGTAAGAGGAGGGGGATCACTGAAGCTTTCTTT. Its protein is CSKRRGITEAFF.

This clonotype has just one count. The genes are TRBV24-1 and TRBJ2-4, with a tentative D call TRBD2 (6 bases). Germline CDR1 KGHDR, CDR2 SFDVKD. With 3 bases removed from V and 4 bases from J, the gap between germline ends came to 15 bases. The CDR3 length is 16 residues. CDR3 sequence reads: CATSDAGTVGKNIQYF. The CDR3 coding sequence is TGTGCCACCAGTGATGCCGGGACTGTAGGAAAAAACATTCAGTACTTC.

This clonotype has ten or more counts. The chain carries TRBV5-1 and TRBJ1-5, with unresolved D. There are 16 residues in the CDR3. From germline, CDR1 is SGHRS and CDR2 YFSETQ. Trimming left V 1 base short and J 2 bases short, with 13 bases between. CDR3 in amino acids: CASSLSGGVGNQPQHF. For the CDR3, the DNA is TGCGCCAGCAGCTTGTCGGGTGGAGTTGGCAATCAGCCCCAGCATTTT.

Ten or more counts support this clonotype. The chain's CDR3 is CASSPTRQGPKSPYGYTF. DNA of the CDR3: TGTGCCAGCAGCCCAACCCGACAAGGGCCCAAGTCCCCCTATGGCTACACCTTC. V usage is TRBV13 and J usage is TRBJ1-2; D not certain. CDR3 size: 18 residues. The ends were cut back, 5 bases at V and 4 bases at J, with 26 bases in the middle. Germline loops: CDR1 PRHDT, CDR2 FYEKMQ (reference sequence).

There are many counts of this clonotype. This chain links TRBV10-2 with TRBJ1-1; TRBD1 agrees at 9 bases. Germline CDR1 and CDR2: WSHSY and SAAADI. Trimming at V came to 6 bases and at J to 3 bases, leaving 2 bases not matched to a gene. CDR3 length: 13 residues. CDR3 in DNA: TGCGCCAGCAGAAGGACAGGGGACACTGAAGCTTTCTTT. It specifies CASRRTGDTEAFF.

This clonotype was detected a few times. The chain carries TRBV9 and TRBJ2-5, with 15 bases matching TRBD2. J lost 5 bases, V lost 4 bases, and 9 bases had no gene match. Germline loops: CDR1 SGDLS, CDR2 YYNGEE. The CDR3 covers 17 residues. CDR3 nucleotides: TGTGCCAGCAGCCCCCGGACTAGCGGGGGGGCCGGGGAGACCCAGTACTTC. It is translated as CASSPRTSGGAGETQYF.

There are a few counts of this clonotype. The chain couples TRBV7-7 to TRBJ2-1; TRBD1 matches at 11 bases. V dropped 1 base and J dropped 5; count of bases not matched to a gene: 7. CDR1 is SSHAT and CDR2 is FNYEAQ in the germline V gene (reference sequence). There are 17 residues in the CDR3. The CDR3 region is CASSLGPGQGGDNEQFF. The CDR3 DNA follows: TGTGCCAGCAGCTTAGGTCCGGGACAGGGGGGAGACAATGAGCAGTTCTTC.

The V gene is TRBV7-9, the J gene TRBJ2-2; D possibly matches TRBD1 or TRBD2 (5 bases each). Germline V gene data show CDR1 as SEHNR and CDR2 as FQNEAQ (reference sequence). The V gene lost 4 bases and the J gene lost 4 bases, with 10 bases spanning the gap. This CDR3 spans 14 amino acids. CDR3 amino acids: CASSSTGGTGELFF. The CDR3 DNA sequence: TGTGCCAGCAGCTCCACAGGAGGCACCGGGGAGCTGTTTTTT.

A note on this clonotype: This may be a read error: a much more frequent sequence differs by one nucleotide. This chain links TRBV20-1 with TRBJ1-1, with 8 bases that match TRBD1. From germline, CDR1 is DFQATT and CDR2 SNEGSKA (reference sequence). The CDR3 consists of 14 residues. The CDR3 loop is CSSRDPDRDTEAFF. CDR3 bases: TGCAGTTCTAGAGATCCGGACAGGGACACTGAAGCTTTCTTT.

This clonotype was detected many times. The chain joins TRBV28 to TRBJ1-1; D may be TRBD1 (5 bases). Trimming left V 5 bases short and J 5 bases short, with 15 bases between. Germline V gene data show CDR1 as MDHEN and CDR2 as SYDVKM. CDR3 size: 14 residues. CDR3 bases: TGTGCCAGCAGTCCCCACCAAGGGGATACTGAAGCTTTCTTT. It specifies CASSPHQGDTEAFF.

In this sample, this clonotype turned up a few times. The CDR3 DNA reads as TGTGCCAGCAGCTTTTTTCTGCCACAAGAGACCCAGTACTTC. It encodes CASSFFLPQETQYF. The chain employs TRBV5-5 and TRBJ2-5; D is undetermined. V was pared by 2 bases and J by 2 bases, with 10 bases between. The CDR3 is 14 residues long. Germline lookup yields CDR1 SGHKS and CDR2 YYEKEE (reference sequence).

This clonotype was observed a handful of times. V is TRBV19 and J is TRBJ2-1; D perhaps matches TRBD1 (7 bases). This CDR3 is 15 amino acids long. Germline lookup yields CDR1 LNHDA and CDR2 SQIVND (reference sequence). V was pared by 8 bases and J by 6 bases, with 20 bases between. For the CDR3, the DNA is TGTGCCAGTTGGGCCGGGACAGTGGGGGGCAATGAGCAGTTCTTC. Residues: CASWAGTVGGNEQFF.

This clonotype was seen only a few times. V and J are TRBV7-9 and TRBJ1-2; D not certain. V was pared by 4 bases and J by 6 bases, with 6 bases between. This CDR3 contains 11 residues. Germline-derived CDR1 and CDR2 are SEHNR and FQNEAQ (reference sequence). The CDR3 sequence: CASSSLDGYTF. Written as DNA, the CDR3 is TGTGCCAGCAGCTCCCTGGATGGCTACACCTTC.

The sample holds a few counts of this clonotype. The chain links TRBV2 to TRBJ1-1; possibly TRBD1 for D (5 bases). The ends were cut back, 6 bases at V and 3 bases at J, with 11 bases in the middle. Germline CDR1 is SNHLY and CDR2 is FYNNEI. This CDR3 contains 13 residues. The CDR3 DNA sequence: TGTGCCAGCAGCGATGGGACTCACACTGAAGCTTTCTTT. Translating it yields CASSDGTHTEAFF.

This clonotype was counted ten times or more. The CDR3: CASSYRSSGQGLYEQYF. The CDR3 DNA reads TGTGCCAGCAGTTACCGATCCTCGGGACAGGGTTTATACGAGCAGTACTTC. The V and J genes are TRBV6-5 and TRBJ2-7; 9 bases align to TRBD1. CDR1 is MNHEY and CDR2 is SVGAGI in the germline V gene. CDR3 length equals 17 residues. Trimming took 2 bases from V and 4 from J; bases not matched to a gene: 12.

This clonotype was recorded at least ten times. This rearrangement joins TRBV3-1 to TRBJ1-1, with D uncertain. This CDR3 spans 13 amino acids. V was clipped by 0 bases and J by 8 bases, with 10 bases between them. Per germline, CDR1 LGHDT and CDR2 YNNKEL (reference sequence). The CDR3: CASSQDPGTEAFF. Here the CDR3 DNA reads TGTGCCAGCAGCCAAGATCCAGGAACGGAAGCTTTCTTT.

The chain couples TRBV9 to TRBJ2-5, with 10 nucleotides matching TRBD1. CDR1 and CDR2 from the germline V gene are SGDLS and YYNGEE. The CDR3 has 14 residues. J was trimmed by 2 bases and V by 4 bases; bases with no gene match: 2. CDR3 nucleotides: TGTGCCAGCAGCATGGGACAGGGGCAAGAGACCCAGTACTTC. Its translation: CASSMGQGQETQYF.

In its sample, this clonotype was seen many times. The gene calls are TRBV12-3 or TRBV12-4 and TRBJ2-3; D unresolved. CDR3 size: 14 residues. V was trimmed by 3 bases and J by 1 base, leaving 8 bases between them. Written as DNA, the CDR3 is TGTGCCAGCAGTTTCAACAGCGGCACAGATACGCAGTATTTT. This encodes CASSFNSGTDTQYF.

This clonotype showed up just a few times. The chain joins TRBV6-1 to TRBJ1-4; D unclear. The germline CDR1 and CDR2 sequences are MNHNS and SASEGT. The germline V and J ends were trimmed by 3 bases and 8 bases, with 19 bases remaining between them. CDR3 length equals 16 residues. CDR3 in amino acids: CASSDSTGRSGEKLFF. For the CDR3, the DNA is TGTGCCAGCAGTGACTCCACGGGAAGATCTGGGGAAAAACTGTTTTTT.

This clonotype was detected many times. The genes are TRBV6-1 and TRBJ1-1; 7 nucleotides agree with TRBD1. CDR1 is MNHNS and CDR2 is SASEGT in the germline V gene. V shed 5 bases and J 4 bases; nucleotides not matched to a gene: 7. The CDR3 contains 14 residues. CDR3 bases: TGTGCCAGCAGTAGAACAGGGGCCCCCACTGAAGCTTTCTTT. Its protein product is CASSRTGAPTEAFF.